This entry concerns a single T cell receptor beta chain. The data belong to a study of blood T cell repertoires in COVID-19. Background on the study: Acute and convalescent COVID-19 samples came from the United States, Italy and Spain.

TCRdb's copy holds only in-frame clones and misses some; the assay was immunoSEQ multiplex PCR. The repertoire holds about 88,000 clones, with roughly 87% as singletons. This CDR3 has 14 residues. J lost 8 bases, V lost 3 bases, and 6 bases had no gene match. From germline, CDR1 is MDHEN and CDR2 SYDVKM. The sequence was collected from a male donor with acute or convalescent COVID-19. Material: peripheral blood. This chain connects TRBV28 to TRBJ1-2; 10 nucleotides match TRBD1. The CDR3 DNA is TGTGCCAGCAGTTTTCGACAGGGGGCTCGAGGCTACACCTTC. Its translation: CASSFRQGARGYTF.